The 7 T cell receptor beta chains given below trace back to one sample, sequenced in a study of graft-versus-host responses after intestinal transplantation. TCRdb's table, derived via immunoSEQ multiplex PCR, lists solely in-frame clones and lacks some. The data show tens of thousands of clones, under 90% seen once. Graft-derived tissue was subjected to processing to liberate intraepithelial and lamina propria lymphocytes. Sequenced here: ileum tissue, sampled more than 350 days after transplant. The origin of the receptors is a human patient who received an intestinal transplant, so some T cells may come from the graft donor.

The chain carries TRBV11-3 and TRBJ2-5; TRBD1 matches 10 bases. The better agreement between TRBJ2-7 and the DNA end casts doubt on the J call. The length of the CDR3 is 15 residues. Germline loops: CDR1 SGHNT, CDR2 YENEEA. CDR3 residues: CASSLGQGGTYEQYF. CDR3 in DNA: TGTGCCAGCAGCCTTGGACAGGGGGGTACATACGAGCAGTACTTC.

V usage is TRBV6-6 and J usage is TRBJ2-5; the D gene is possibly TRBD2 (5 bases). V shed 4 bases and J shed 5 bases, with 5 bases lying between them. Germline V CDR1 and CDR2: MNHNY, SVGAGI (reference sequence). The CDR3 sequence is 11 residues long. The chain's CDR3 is CASSSGETQYF. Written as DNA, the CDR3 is TGTGCCAGCAGTTCGGGGGAGACCCAGTACTTC.

The CDR3 region has the DNA TGTGCCAGCAGTGCCACGGGGGCCTCTGGAAACACCATATATTTT. It translates to CASSATGASGNTIYF. V is TRBV6-1 and J is TRBJ1-3, with a tentative D call TRBD1 (6 bases). The germline V and J ends were trimmed by 4 bases and 0 bases, with 10 bases remaining between them. The CDR3 length is 15 residues. CDR1 and CDR2 (germline): MNHNS, SASEGT.

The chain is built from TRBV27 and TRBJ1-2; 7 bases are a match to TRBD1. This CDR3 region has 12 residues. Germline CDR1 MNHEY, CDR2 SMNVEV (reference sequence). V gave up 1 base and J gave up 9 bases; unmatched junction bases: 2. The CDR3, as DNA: TGTGCCAGCAGTTTATACAGGGGTAGCTACACCTTC. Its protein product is CASSLYRGSYTF.

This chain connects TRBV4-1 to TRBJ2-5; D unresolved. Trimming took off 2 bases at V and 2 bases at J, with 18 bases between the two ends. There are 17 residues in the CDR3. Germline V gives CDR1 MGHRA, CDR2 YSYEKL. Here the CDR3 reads CASSQPRVALHQETQYF. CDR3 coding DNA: TGCGCCAGCAGCCAACCCCGAGTGGCTCTACATCAAGAGACCCAGTACTTC.

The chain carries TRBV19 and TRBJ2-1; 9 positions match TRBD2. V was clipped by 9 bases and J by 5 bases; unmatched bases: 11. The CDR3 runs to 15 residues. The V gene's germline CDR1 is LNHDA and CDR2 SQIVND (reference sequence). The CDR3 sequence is CASGGGAGGDNEQFF. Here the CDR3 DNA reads TGTGCCAGCGGCGGGGGAGCGGGGGGAGACAATGAGCAGTTCTTC.

The CDR3 DNA reads as TGTGCCAGCAGTGAAGCGCTTGGGGGGGCGCGAAGCTATGGCTACACCTTC. This translates into CASSEALGGARSYGYTF. The gene calls are TRBV2 and TRBJ1-2, with a tentative D call TRBD1 (6 bases). Looked up from germline, CDR1 is SNHLY and CDR2 is FYNNEI. The CDR3 totals 17 residues. The V end lost 0 bases, the J end lost 4 bases, and 18 bases lay between the germline ends.